Presented here are 17 T cell receptor beta chains from one specimen sequenced in a study of blood T cell repertoires in COVID-19. Some clones are missing from TCRdb's copy, which holds only in-frame ones; the method was immunoSEQ multiplex PCR. The top ten clones hold about 5.4% of a sample with about 75,000 clones, 79% of them seen once. Sequenced: peripheral blood. The receptor set was obtained from a woman older than 75 with active or convalescent COVID-19.

The chain joins TRBV5-5 to TRBJ2-1; 8 nucleotides line up with TRBD2. Looked up from germline, CDR1 is SGHKS and CDR2 is YYEKEE (reference sequence). The trim removed 1 base at V and 10 bases at J, leaving 10 bases unmatched. This CDR3 region has 15 residues. CDR3 loop: CASSLLTAAGEEQFF. The CDR3 coding sequence is TGTGCCAGCAGCTTGCTAACGGCAGCGGGAGAGGAGCAGTTCTTC.

J is TRBJ1-4 and V is TRBV18; D is undetermined. Per germline, CDR1 KGHSH and CDR2 LQKENI. The CDR3 runs to 14 residues. The V end was cut by 1 base, the J end by 6 bases, with 9 bases between. CDR3 nucleotide sequence: TGTGCCAGCTCACCACGGGGAGGAGATGAAAAACTGTTTTTT. Amino acid sequence: CASSPRGGDEKLFF.

The chain has TRBV19 and TRBJ2-5, with D perhaps TRBD1 (7 bases). The CDR3 runs 15 residues. CDR1 is LNHDA and CDR2 is SQIVND in the germline V gene (reference sequence). The V end lost 6 bases, the J end lost 5 bases, and 19 bases lay between the germline ends. CDR3 residues: CASSGGTARGETQYF. CDR3 DNA sequence: TGTGCCAGTAGCGGAGGGACAGCCCGGGGGGAGACCCAGTACTTC.

J is TRBJ1-3 and V is TRBV5-1, with 7 bases aligning to TRBD1. V lost 5 bases and J lost 2; bases outside the gene matches: 4. The CDR3 contains 14 residues. Germline loops: CDR1 SGHRS, CDR2 YFSETQ. CDR3: CASRQQGTGNTIYF. The CDR3 DNA reads as TGCGCCAGCAGACAACAGGGGACTGGAAACACCATATATTTT.

This clone came up a few times. V is TRBV9 and J is TRBJ1-1; 9 bases are a match to TRBD1. CDR3 length: 16 amino acids. The germline V gene encodes CDR1 SGDLS and CDR2 YYNGEE. V was clipped by 3 bases and J by 4 bases; unmatched bases: 10. The chain's CDR3 is CASSAIQGALVTEAFF. The CDR3 DNA reads TGTGCCAGCAGCGCGATACAGGGGGCGCTGGTCACTGAAGCTTTCTTT.

The chain employs TRBV5-5 and TRBJ1-2; D remains ambiguous. The CDR3 sequence is 13 residues long. V lost 2 bases to trimming and J lost 8 bases, with 13 bases between them. The germline CDR1 and CDR2 sequences are SGHKS and YYEKEE (reference sequence). The CDR3 region is CASSFPGIDGYTF. CDR3 in DNA: TGTGCCAGCAGCTTCCCCGGGATAGACGGCTACACCTTC.

V and J are TRBV18 and TRBJ2-7; 8 bases match TRBD1. With 1 base clipped from V and 6 bases from J, the junction kept 8 bases outside the gene matches. The CDR3 totals 15 residues. The V gene's germline CDR1 is KGHSH and CDR2 LQKENI. CDR3 in amino acids: CASSPLGQELSEQYF. DNA for the CDR3: TGTGCCAGCTCACCACTGGGACAGGAACTGTCCGAGCAGTACTTC.

V gene TRBV27 combines with J gene TRBJ1-1, with D tentatively TRBD1 (5 bases). Trimming left V 5 bases short and J 0 bases short, with 10 bases between. The CDR3 is 14 residues long. Per the germline V gene, CDR1 is MNHEY and CDR2 is SMNVEV (reference sequence). In DNA form, the CDR3 reads TGTGCCAGCAGTGAGGACACCCTGAACACTGAAGCTTTCTTT. Translation gives CASSEDTLNTEAFF.

The gene calls are TRBV9 and TRBJ1-1, with no clear D. V shed 7 bases and J shed 1 base, with 14 bases lying between them. CDR3 length: 14 residues. The V gene's germline CDR1 is SGDLS and CDR2 YYNGEE. In DNA, the CDR3 is TGTGCCAGCTGCCGCAACACAGCGAACACTGAAGCTTTCTTT. Amino acid sequence: CASCRNTANTEAFF.

This clone was detected only once. The V and J genes are TRBV27 and TRBJ2-1; maybe TRBD1 (5 bases). This CDR3 has 16 residues. The V end lost 3 bases, the J end lost 5 bases, and 17 bases lay between the germline ends. In germline, CDR1 is MNHEY, CDR2 SMNVEV (reference sequence). This chain's CDR3 is CASSFGLPGSNNEQFF. The CDR3 DNA sequence: TGTGCCAGCAGTTTTGGTTTGCCAGGGTCAAACAATGAGCAGTTCTTC.

V gene TRBV19 combines with J gene TRBJ1-2, with D tentatively TRBD1 (6 bases). V lost 7 bases to trimming and J lost 0 bases, with 12 bases between them. The V gene's germline CDR1 is LNHDA and CDR2 SQIVND (reference sequence). The CDR3 is 14 amino acids. The CDR3: CASNPQGSNYGYTF. The CDR3 DNA reads as TGTGCCAGTAATCCACAGGGCTCTAACTATGGCTACACCTTC.

This chain links TRBV2 with TRBJ2-7; 9 bases line up with TRBD1. This CDR3 spans 13 amino acids. The V and J ends lost 6 bases and 5 bases, in that order; junction bases with no gene match: 5. Germline V gene sequence: CDR1 SNHLY, CDR2 FYNNEI. CDR3 protein: CASRVDRGHEQYF. CDR3 nucleotides: TGTGCCAGCAGGGTGGACAGGGGCCACGAGCAGTACTTC.

The rearrangement links TRBV27 to TRBJ2-7; D may be TRBD2 (5 bases). The CDR3 length is 13 residues. CDR1 and CDR2 (germline): MNHEY, SMNVEV (reference sequence). V lost 2 bases to trimming and J lost 0 bases, with 5 bases between them. In DNA, the CDR3 is TGTGCCAGCAGTTTAAGCGGCTCCTACGAGCAGTACTTC. Translation: CASSLSGSYEQYF.

This clone came up a few times. The chain carries TRBV19 and TRBJ2-1; tentatively, D is TRBD1 (6 bases). Germline assignment: CDR1 LNHDA and CDR2 SQIVND (reference sequence). The V gene lost 4 bases and the J gene lost 0 bases, with 19 bases spanning the gap. This CDR3 is 18 amino acids long. This CDR3 reads CASSTPTLGQSSYNEQFF. DNA of the CDR3: TGTGCCAGTAGTACACCGACCCTGGGACAAAGCTCCTACAATGAGCAGTTCTTC.

The chain combines TRBV19 with TRBJ1-2; 7 bases map to TRBD1. The CDR3 runs to 15 residues. Trimming removed 4 bases from V and 0 bases from J; junction bases left unmatched: 5. Germline V CDR1 and CDR2: LNHDA, SQIVND (reference sequence). The CDR3 coding sequence is TGTGCCAGTAGTACGGGACAGCGAGCTAACTATGGCTACACCTTC. Its translation: CASSTGQRANYGYTF.

CDR3: CATSDLQMGSNQPQHF. CDR3 in DNA: TGTGCCACCAGTGATTTGCAAATGGGCAGCAATCAGCCCCAGCATTTT. The chain carries TRBV24-1 and TRBJ1-5, with D uncertain. Germline lookup yields CDR1 KGHDR and CDR2 SFDVKD. This CDR3 has 16 amino acids. The V and J ends lost 0 bases and 1 base respectively, with 9 bases between them.

This clone was seen a handful of times. The chain carries TRBV7-8 and TRBJ1-5, with 8 bases identical to TRBD1. CDR1 and CDR2 (germline): SGHVS, FQNEAQ. This CDR3 has 15 residues. Trimming at V came to 5 bases and at J to 3 bases, leaving 6 bases not matched to a gene. CDR3 loop: CASSRDRGINQPQHF. CDR3 sequence (DNA): TGTGCCAGCAGCCGTGACAGGGGAATCAATCAGCCCCAGCATTTT.